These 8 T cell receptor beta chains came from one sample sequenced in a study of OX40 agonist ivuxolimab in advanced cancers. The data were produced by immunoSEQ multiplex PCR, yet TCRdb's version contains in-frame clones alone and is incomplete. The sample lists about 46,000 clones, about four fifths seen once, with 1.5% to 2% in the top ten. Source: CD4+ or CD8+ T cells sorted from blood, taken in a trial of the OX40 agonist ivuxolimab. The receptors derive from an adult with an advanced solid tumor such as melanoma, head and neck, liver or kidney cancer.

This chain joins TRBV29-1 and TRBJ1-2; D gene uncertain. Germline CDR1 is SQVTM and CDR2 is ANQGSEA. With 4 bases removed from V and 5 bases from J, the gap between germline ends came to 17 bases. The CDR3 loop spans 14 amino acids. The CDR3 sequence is CSVVKGLGEYGYTF. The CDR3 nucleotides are TGCAGCGTTGTAAAAGGGTTAGGAGAATATGGCTACACCTTC.

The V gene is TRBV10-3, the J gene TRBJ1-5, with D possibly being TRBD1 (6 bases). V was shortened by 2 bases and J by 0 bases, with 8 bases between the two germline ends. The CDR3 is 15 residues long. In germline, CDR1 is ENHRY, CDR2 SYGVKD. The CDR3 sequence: CAISEKGDSNQPQHF. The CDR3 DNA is TGTGCCATCAGTGAGAAGGGGGATAGCAATCAGCCCCAGCATTTT.

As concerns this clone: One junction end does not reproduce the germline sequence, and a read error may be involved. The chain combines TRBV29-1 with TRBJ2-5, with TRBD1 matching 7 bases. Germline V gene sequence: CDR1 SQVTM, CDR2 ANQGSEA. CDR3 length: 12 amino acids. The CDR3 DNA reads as TGCAGCGTTGGGTCTGAACAGGGGACCCGGTACTTC. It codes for CSVGSEQGTRYF.

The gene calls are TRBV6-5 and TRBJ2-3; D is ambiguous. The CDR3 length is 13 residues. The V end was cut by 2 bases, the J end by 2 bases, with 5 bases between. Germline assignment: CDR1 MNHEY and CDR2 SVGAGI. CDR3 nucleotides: TGTGCCAGCAGTTACCTATTCACAGATACGCAGTATTTT. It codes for CASSYLFTDTQYF.

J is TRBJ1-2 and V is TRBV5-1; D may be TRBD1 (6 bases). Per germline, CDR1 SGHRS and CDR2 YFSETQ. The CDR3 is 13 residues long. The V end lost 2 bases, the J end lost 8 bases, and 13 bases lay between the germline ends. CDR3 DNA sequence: TGCGCCAGCAGCTTAGGGACACAAGACGGCTACACCTTC. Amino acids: CASSLGTQDGYTF.

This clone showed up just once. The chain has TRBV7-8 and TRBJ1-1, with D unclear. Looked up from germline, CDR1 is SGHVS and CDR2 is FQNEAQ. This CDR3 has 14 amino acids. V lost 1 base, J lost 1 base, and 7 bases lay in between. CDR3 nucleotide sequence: TGTGCCAGCAGCTTAGGACACCAGAACACTGAAGCTTTCTTT. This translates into CASSLGHQNTEAFF.

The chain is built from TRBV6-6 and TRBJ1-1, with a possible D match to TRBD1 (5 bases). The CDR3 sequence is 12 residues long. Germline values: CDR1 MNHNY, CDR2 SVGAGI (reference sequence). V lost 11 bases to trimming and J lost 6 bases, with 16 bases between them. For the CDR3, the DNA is TGTGCCGGGACCTCGGGGTCGGCTGAAGCTTTCTTT. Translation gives CAGTSGSAEAFF.

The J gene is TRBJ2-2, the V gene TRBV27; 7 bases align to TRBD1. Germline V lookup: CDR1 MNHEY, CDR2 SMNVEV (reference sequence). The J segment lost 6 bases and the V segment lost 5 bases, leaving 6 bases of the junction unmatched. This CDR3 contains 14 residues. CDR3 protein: CASSVQGYPGELFF. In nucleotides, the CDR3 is TGTGCCAGCAGTGTACAGGGGTACCCCGGGGAGCTGTTTTTT.